This TCR beta chain was recovered during a study of response to subunit inactivated influenza vaccine. This clonotype turned up a few times. TCRdb analysed the RT-PCR reads with MiXCR anew, one entry per CDR3 protein. The table records 500,000 to 550,000 distinct CDR3 sequences, about 8% of them present only once. The CDR3 loop spans 14 amino acids. Trimming left V 0 bases short and J 0 bases short, with 6 bases between. Germline values: CDR1 DFQATT, CDR2 SNEGSKA (reference sequence). The sample was PBMCs from blood, taken roughly 24 months after vaccination. This TCR was sampled from a man aged 45-69 years who received an inactivated influenza vaccine. The V gene is TRBV20-1, the J gene TRBJ2-1; D gene unclear. The CDR3: CSARDESSYNEQFF. The CDR3 bases are TGCAGTGCTAGAGATGAGAGCTCCTACAATGAGCAGTTCTTC.